This TCR beta chain was captured by sequencing in a study of CD8+ T cells in alopecia areata (dated by TCRdb to between 2018 and 2020). Turning to the overall study: Treated patients were enrolled in an open-label pilot trial of oral tofacitinib at 5 to 10 mg twice daily for moderate-to-severe alopecia areata. Patients received tofacitinib for 6 to 18 months and were then followed off drug for 6 months to check for delayed response and recurrence. Disease severity in treated patients was measured with the SALT score, which quantifies the percentage of affected scalp surface area. The study used high-throughput TCRbeta sequencing to examine T cell clonal expansion in alopecia areata, in both the C3H/HeJ mouse model and human patients. In humans, TCRbeta sequencing was performed on scalp tissue and on sorted CD4+ and CD8+ peripheral blood T cells from healthy controls and from patients with patchy or totalis/universalis alopecia areata. Biopsies were taken from tofacitinib-treated patients at baseline and at 4 and 24 weeks of treatment, and a later scalp biopsy was taken in several of the tofacitinib-treated patients. Scalp clonality was compared across normal scalp (n=4), patchy alopecia areata scalp (n=8), and alopecia totalis/universalis scalp (n=8). The RNA source kit depended on sample type: the PAXgene miRNA kit for fixed scalp, the miRNeasy kit for PBMCs, and the RNeasy kit for mouse skin. immunoSEQ multiplex PCR using 35 Vbeta forward primers and 13 Jbeta reverse primers was used to amplify TCRbeta CDR3 regions.

Points on this clone: The specificity of this receptor is unknown. Base qualities are not recorded, but no much larger clone differs from it by a single base.

From a lookup of the germline V gene, CDR1 and CDR2 are SGHTA and FQGNSA. From the cysteine up to the phenylalanine, the CDR3 has a length of 15 residues. Only the CDR3 DNA is retained, 45 bases long and in frame from the first base. V is trimmed back by 6 bases and J by 3 bases, and the junction contains 8 bases that no gene match accounts for. Results and caveats for the whole study, not just this receptor: Unlike mouse skin, which is dominated by gammadelta T cells, normal human skin has resident alphabeta T cells that are also sequenced, and this complicates analysis of the scalp TCR repertoire. Because the treated cohort was small and had only one nonresponder, larger studies are needed to examine links between baseline CD8+ expansion and response. Shared TCR sequences between patients were less evident than in mice, which may be partly attributable to HLA diversity in the patient population. Compared with normal scalp, lesional scalp had higher clonality and more expanded CD8+ clones, particularly in alopecia totalis/universalis, a pattern that suggests antigenic drive. Many expanded lesional clones persisted in scalp and blood during tofacitinib treatment, which may partly explain relapse after stopping treatment. Tofacitinib significantly lowered scalp clonality and the number of expanded CD8+ clones among the top 100 scalp clones.

In light of the paper, this sample's treatment or condition label describes: oral pan-JAK inhibitor, 5-10 mg twice daily. Lesional scalp punch biopsies and peripheral blood were collected from alopecia areata patients. After PBMCs were isolated by density centrifugation and stained for CD3, CD4 and CD8, a FACSAria was used to sort CD4+ and CD8+ T cells. Libraries were constructed by the immunoSEQ multiplex PCR assay. RNA was extracted from all samples and reverse transcribed into cDNA as template for TCR sequencing. SuperScript III was used to make first-strand cDNA, primed with a 2:1 mix of oligo-dT and random hexamers. A synthetic immune receptor repertoire was used to measure amplification bias, and any remaining bias was corrected computationally. As for the original processing: Raw reads were preprocessed to remove errors, and CDR3 was defined by IMGT conventions from the conserved cysteine to phenylalanine. Clonality was computed by normalizing Shannon entropy by log2 of the number of productive unique TCRs and subtracting the result from 1. CD4 or CD8 identity of scalp clones was inferred by cross-referencing scalp TCRbeta sequences with sorted blood CD4 and CD8 repertoires. TCRdb re-hosts the immuneACCESS table, in-frame sequences only. Its copies lack some clones; in the studies checked, an unresolved V gene accounts for under half of them, and the cause for the rest is not known. The V and J calls and clone size are taken from that table; D and trimming were inferred from the DNA. In this sample the table shows about 260,000 clones, 60% of which occur a single time. The top ten clonotypes cover around 0.92% of the sample.

The TCR sequence derives from a human donor with alopecia areata. Sample: CD4+ T cells sorted from blood, taken around week 54, from a patient treated with tofacitinib. This sequence uses TRBV7-2 and TRBJ2-3; 8 nucleotides in the junction match TRBD1. The DNA sequence follows: TGTGCCAGCAGACTATTCCGGGACAGGACAGATACGCAGTATTTT. Its product reads: CASRLFRDRTDTQYF.